This T cell receptor (beta chain) was sequenced in a study of blood T cell repertoires in COVID-19. On the study more broadly: Nucleic acid was either cDNA or gDNA, and it came from T cells, B-cell-depleted T cells, or PBMCs.

CDR1 LNHDA and CDR2 SQIVND come from the germline V gene (reference sequence). CDR3 length: 13 amino acids. Trimming removed 10 bases from V and 1 base from J, with 8 bases in between. The protocol was immunoSEQ multiplex PCR, while the TCRdb copy is restricted to in-frame clones and leaves out a portion. This table has 120,000 or so clones, over 75% appearing once. The sequence came from a man in his fifties with acute or convalescent COVID-19. This chain connects TRBV19 to TRBJ2-6; D gene unclear. The sequenced material came from peripheral blood. Here the CDR3 reads CATRVSGANVLTF. As DNA, the CDR3 is TGTGCCACCCGAGTATCTGGGGCCAACGTCCTGACTTTC.